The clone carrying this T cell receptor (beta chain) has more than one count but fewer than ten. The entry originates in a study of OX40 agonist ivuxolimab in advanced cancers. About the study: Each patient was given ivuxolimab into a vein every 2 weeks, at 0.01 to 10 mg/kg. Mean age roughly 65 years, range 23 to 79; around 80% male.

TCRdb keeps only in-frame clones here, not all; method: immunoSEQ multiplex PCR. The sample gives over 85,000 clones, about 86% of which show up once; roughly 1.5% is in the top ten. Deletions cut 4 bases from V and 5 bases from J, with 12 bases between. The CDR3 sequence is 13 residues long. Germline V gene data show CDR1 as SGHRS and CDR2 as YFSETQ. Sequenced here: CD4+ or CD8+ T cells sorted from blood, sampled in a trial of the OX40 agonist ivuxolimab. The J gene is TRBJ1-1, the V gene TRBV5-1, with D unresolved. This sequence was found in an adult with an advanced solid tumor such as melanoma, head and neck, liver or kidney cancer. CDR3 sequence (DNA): TGCGCCAGCAGCCCCAAAGGAGGGACTGAAGCTTTCTTT. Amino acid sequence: CASSPKGGTEAFF.